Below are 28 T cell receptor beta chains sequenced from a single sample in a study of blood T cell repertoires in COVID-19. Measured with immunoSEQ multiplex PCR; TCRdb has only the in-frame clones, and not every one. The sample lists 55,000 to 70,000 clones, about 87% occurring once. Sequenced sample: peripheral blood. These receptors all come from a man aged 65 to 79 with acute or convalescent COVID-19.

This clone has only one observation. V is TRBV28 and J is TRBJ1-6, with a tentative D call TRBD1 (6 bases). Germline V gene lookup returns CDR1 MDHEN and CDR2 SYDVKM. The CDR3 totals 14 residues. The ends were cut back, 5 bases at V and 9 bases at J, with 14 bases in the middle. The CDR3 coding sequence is TGTGCCAGCAGTCCAAGACAGGAGAGTTCACCCCTCCACTTT. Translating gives CASSPRQESSPLHF.

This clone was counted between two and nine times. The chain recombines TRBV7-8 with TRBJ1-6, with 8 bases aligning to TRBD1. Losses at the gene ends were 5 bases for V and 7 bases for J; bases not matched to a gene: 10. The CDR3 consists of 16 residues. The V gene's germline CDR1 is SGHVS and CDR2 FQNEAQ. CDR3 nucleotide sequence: TGTGCCAGCAGCGCCCAACTCGGACAGGGAAATTCACCCCTCCACTTT. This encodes CASSAQLGQGNSPLHF.

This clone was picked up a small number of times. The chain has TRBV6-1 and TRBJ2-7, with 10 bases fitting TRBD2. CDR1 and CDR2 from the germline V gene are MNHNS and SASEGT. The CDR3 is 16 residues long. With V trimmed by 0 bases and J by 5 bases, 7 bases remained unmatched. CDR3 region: CASSEALASGSHEQYF. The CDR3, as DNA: TGTGCCAGCAGTGAAGCGCTGGCTAGCGGGAGCCACGAGCAGTACTTC.

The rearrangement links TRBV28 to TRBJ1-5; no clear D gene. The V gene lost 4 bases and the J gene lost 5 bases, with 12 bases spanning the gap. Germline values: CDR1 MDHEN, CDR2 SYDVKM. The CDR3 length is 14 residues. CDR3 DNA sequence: TGTGCCAGCAGTTCAGAGGGTGCGTATCAGCCCCAGCATTTT. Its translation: CASSSEGAYQPQHF. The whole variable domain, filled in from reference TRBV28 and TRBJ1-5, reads DVKVTQSSRYLVKRTGEKVFLECVQDMDHENMFWYRQDPGLGLRLIYFSYDVKMKEKGDIPEGYSVSREKKERFSLILESASTNQTSMYLCASSSEGAYQPQHFGDGTRLSIL.

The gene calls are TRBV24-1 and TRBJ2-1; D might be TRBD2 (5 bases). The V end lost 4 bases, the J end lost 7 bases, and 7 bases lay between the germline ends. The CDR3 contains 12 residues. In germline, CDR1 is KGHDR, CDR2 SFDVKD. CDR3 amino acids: CATSERTNEQFF. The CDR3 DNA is TGTGCCACCAGTGAGCGGACTAATGAGCAGTTCTTC.

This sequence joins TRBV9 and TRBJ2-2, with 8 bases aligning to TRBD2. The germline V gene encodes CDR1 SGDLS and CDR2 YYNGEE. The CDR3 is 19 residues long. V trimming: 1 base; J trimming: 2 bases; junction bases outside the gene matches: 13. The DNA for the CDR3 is TGTGCCAGCAGCGTAAGGGTAGCGGGATTCGGGGCTAACACCGGGGAGCTGTTTTTT. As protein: CASSVRVAGFGANTGELFF.

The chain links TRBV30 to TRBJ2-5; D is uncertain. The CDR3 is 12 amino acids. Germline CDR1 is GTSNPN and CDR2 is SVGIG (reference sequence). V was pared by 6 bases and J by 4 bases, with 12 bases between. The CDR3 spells CACHVLGETQYF. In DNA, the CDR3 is TGTGCCTGCCATGTCCTAGGAGAGACCCAGTACTTC.

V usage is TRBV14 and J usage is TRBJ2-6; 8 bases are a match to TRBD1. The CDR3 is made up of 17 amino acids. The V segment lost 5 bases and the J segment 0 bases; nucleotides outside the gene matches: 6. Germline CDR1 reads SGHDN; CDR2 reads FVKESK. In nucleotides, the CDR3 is TGTGCCAGCAGCGAACGGGACAGGTACTCTGGGGCCAACGTCCTGACTTTC. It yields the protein CASSERDRYSGANVLTF.

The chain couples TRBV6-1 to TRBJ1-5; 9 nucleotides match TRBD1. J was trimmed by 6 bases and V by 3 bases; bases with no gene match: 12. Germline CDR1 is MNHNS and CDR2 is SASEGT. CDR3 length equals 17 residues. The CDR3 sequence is CASSERLQGARAQPQHF. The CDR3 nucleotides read TGTGCCAGCAGTGAGCGATTACAGGGGGCCAGAGCTCAGCCCCAGCATTTT.

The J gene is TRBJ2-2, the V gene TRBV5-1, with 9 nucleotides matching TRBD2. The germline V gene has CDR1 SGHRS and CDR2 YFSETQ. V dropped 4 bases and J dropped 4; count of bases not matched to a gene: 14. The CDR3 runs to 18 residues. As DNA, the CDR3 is TGCGCCAGCAGCCTAAGATTTAGCGGGGGTGATTCCACCGGGGAGCTGTTTTTT. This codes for CASSLRFSGGDSTGELFF.

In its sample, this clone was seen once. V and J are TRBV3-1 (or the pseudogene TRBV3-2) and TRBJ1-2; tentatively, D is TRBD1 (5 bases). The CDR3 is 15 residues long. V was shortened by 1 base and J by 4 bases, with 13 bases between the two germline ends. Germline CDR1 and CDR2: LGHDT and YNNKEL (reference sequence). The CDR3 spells CASSQGTDSLYGYTF. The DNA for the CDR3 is TGTGCCAGCAGCCAAGGTACCGACAGCCTCTATGGCTACACCTTC.

This CDR3 is CASKGGLTYEQYF. The CDR3, as DNA: TGTGCCAGCAAAGGGGGTTTAACCTACGAGCAGTACTTC. The V gene is TRBV27, the J gene TRBJ2-7; D may be TRBD1 (6 bases). Trimming stripped 7 bases from V and 2 bases from J, with 12 bases between. The CDR3 is made up of 13 amino acids. CDR1 is MNHEY, CDR2 SMNVEV, per germline (reference sequence).

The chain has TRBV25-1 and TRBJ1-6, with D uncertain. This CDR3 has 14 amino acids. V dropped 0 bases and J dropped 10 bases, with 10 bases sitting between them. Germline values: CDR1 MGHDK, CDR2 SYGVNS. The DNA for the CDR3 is TGTGCCAGCAGTGAATATACGCGTCAATCACCCCTCCACTTT. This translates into CASSEYTRQSPLHF.

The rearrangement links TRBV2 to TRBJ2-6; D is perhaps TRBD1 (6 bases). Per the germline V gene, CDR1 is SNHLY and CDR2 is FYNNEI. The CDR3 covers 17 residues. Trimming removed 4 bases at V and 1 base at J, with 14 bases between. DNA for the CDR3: TGTGCCAGCAGTGCCACCAGGACAGTTTCTGGGGCCAACGTCCTGACTTTC. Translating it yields CASSATRTVSGANVLTF.

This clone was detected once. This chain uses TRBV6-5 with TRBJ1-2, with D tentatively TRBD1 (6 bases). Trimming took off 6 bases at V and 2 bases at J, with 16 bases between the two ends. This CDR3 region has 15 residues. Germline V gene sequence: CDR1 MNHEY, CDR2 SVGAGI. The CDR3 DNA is TGTGCCAGCAGCCTAGACCTGGACAGAAACTATGGCTACACCTTC. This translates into CASSLDLDRNYGYTF.

The CDR3 here is CAGDLGSNQPQHF. In nucleotides, the CDR3 is TGTGCCGGAGACCTTGGGAGCAATCAGCCCCAGCATTTT. The chain has TRBV6-5 and TRBJ1-5; D not resolved. The CDR3 totals 13 residues. In germline, CDR1 is MNHEY, CDR2 SVGAGI. V dropped 11 bases and J dropped 1 base, with 12 bases sitting between them.

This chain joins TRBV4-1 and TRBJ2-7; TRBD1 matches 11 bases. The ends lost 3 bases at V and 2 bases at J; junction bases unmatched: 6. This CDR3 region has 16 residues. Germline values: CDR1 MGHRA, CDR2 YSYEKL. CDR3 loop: CASSQPGTGGTYEQYF. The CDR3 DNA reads TGCGCCAGCAGCCAGCCCGGGACAGGGGGAACCTACGAGCAGTACTTC.

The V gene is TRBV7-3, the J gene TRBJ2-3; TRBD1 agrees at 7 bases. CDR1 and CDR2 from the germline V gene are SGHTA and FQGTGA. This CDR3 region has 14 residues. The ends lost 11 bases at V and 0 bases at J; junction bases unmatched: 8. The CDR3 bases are TGTGCCTCCCGCGAGGGGGCTAGCACAGATACGCAGTATTTT. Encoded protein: CASREGASTDTQYF.

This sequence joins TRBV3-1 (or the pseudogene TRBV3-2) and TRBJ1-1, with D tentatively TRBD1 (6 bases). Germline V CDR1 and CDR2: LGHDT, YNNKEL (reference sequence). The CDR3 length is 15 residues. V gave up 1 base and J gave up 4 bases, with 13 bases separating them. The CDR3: CASSQAGGSGTEAFF. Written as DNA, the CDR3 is TGTGCCAGCAGCCAAGCTGGGGGCTCGGGCACTGAAGCTTTCTTT.

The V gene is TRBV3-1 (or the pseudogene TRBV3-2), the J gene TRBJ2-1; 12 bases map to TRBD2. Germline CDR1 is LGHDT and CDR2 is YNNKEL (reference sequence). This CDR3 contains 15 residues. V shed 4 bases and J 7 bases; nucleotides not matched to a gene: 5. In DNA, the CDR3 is TGTGCCAGCAGCCCTACCGGGACTAGCGGGAATGAGCAGTTCTTC. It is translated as CASSPTGTSGNEQFF.

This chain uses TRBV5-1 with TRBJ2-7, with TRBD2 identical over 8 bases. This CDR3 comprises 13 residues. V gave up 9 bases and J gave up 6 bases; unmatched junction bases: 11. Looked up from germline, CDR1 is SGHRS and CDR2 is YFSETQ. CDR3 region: CATNGGDPTEQYF. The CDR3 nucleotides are TGCGCCACGAACGGGGGGGACCCTACCGAGCAGTACTTC.

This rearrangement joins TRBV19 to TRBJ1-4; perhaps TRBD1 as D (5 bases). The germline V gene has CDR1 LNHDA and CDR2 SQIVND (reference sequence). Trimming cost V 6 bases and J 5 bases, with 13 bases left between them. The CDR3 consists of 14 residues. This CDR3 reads CASRSRQRNEKLFF. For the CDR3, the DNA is TGTGCCAGTAGGTCACGACAGAGGAATGAAAAACTGTTTTTT. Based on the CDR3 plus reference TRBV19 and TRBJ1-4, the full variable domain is DGGITQSPKYLFRKEGQNVTLSCEQNLNHDAMYWYRQDPGQGLRLIYYSQIVNDFQKGDIAEGYSVSREKKESFPLTVTSAQKNPTAFYLCASRSRQRNEKLFFGSGTQLSVL.

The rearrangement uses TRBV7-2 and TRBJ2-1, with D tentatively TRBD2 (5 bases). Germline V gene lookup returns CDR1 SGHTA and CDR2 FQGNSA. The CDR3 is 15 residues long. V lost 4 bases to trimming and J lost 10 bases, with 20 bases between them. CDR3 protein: CASSSQLVPGREQFF. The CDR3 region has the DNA TGTGCCAGCAGCTCTCAACTAGTCCCCGGGCGAGAGCAGTTCTTC.

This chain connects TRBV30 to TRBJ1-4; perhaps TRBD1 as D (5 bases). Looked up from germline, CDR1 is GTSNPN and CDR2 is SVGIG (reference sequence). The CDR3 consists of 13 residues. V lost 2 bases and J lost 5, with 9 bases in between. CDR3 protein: CAWSLGGNEKLFF. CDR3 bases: TGTGCCTGGAGTTTGGGGGGGAATGAAAAACTGTTTTTT.

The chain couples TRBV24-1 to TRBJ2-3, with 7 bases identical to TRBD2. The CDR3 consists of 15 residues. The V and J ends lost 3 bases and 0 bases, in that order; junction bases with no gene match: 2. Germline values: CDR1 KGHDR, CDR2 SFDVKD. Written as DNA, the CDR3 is TGTGCCACCAGTGATGGGGGGGTGAGCACAGATACGCAGTATTTT. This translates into CATSDGGVSTDTQYF.

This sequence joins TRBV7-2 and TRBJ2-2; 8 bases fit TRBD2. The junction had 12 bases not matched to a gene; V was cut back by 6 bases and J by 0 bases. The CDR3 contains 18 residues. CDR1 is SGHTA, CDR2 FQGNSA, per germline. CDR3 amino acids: CASRASRGGGSNTGELFF. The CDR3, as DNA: TGTGCCAGCAGGGCCTCCCGGGGGGGAGGGTCGAACACCGGGGAGCTGTTTTTT. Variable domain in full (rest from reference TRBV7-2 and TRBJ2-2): GAGVSQSPSNKVTEKGKDVELRCDPISGHTALYWYRQSLGQGLEFLIYFQGNSAPDKSGLPSDRFSAERTGGSVSTLTIQRTQQEDSAVYLCASRASRGGGSNTGELFFGEGSRLTVL.

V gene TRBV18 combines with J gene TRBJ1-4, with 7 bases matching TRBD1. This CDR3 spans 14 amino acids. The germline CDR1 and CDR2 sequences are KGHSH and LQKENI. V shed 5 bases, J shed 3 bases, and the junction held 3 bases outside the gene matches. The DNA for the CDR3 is TGTGCCAGCTCAACTCAGGGGGCTAATGAAAAACTGTTTTTT. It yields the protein CASSTQGANEKLFF.

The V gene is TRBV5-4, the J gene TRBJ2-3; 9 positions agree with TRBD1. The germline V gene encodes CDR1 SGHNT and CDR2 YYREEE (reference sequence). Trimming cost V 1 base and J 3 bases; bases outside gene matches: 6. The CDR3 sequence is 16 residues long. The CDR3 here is CASSLLPGQGTDTQYF. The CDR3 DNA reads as TGTGCCAGCAGCTTGCTTCCGGGACAGGGTACAGATACGCAGTATTTT.